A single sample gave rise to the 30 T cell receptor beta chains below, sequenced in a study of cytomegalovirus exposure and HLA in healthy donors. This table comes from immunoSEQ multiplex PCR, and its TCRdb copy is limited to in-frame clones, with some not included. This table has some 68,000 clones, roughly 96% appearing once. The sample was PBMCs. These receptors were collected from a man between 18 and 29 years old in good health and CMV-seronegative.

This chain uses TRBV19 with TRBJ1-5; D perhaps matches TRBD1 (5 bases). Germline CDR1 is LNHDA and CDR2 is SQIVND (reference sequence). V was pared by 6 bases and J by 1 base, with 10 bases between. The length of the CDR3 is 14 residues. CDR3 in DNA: TGTGCCAGTAGCGGGGGAGAGAGCAATCAGCCCCAGCATTTT. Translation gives CASSGGESNQPQHF. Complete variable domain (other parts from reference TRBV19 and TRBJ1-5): DGGITQSPKYLFRKEGQNVTLSCEQNLNHDAMYWYRQDPGQGLRLIYYSQIVNDFQKGDIAEGYSVSREKKESFPLTVTSAQKNPTAFYLCASSGGESNQPQHFGDGTRLSIL.

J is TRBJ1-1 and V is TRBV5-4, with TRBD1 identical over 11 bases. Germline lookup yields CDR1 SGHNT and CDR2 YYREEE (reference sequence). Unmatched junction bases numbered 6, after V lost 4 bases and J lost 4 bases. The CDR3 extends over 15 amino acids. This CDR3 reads CASSPDRGRGTEAFF. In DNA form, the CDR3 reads TGTGCCAGCAGCCCGGACAGGGGGCGCGGCACTGAAGCTTTCTTT. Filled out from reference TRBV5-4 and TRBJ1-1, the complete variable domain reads ETGVTQSPTHLIKTRGQQVTLRCSSQSGHNTVSWYQQALGQGPQFIFQYYREEENGRGNFPPRFSGLQFPNYSSELNVNALELDDSALYLCASSPDRGRGTEAFFGQGTRLTVV.

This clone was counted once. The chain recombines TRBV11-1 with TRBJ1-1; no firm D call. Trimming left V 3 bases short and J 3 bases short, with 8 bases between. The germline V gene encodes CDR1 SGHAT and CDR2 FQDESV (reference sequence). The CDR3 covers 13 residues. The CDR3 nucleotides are TGTGCCAGCAGCTTTATTGAGGACACTGAAGCTTTCTTT. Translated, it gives CASSFIEDTEAFF. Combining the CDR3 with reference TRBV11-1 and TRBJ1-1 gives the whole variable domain EAEVAQSPRYKITEKSQAVAFWCDPISGHATLYWYRQILGQGPELLVQFQDESVVDDSQLPKDRFSAERLKGVDSTLKIQPAELGDSAMYLCASSFIEDTEAFFGQGTRLTVV.

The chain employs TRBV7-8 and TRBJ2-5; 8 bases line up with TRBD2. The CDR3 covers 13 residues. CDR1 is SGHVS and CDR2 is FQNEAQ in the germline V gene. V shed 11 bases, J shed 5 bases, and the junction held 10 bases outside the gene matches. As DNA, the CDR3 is TGTGCCGGGGGGCAGCGGGAGATGGAGACCCAGTACTTC. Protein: CAGGQREMETQYF.

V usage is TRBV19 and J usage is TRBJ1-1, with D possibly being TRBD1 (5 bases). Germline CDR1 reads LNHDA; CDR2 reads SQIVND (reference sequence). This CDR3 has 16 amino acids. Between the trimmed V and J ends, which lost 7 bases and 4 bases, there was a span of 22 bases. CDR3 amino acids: CASTDTGGVRFTEAFF. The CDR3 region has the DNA TGTGCCAGTACCGATACCGGGGGGGTAAGGTTCACTGAAGCTTTCTTT.

CDR3 nucleotides: TGTGCCAGCGCCAGGACTTCTATTGTCAATAATGAAAAACTGTTTTTT. Its protein product is CASARTSIVNNEKLFF. V gene TRBV2 combines with J gene TRBJ1-4; D is unclear. V was cut by 8 bases and J by 4 bases, with 20 bases left in between. The CDR3 contains 16 residues. Per the germline V gene, CDR1 is SNHLY and CDR2 is FYNNEI.

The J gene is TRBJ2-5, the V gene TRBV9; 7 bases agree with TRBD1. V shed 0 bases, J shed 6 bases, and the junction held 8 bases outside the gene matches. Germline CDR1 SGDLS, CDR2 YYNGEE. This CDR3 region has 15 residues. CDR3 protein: CASSVGTGDGKTQYF. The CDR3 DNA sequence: TGTGCCAGCAGCGTAGGCACAGGGGACGGTAAGACCCAGTACTTC.

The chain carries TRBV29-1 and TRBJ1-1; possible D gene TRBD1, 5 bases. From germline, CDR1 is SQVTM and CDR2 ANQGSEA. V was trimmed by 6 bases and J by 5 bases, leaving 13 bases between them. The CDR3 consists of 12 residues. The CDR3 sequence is CSVGPQGTEAFF. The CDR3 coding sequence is TGCAGCGTCGGCCCCCAGGGTACTGAAGCTTTCTTT. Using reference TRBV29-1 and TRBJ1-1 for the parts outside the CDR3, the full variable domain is SAVISQKPSRDICQRGTSLTIQCQVDSQVTMMFWYRQQPGQSLTLIATANQGSEATYESGFVIDKFPISRPNLTFSTLTVSNMSPEDSSIYLCSVGPQGTEAFFGQGTRLTVV.

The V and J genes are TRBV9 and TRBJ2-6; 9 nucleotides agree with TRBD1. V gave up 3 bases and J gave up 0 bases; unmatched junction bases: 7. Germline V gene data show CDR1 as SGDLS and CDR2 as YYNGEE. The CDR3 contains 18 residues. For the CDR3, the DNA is TGTGCCAGCAGCGCCGGGACAGGGTACCGCTCTGGGGCCAACGTCCTGACTTTC. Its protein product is CASSAGTGYRSGANVLTF.

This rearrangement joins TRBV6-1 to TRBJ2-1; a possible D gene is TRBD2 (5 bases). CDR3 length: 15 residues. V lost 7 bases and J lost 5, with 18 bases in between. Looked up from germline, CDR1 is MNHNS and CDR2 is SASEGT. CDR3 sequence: CASKTSFFEHNEQFF. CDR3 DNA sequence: TGTGCCAGCAAAACTAGTTTTTTTGAGCACAATGAGCAGTTCTTC.

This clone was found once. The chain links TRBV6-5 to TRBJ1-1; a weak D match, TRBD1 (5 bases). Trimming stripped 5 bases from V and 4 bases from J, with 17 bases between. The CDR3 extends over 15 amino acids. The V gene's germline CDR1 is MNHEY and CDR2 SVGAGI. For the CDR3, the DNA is TGTGCCAGCAGTATTGGGGGGAAATCGATCACTGAAGCTTTCTTT. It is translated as CASSIGGKSITEAFF.

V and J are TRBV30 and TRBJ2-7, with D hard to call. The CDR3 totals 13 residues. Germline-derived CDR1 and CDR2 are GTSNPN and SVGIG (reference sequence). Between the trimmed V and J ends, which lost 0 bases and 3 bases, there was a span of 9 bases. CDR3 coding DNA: TGTGCCTGGAGTGTACAGCCGGTCTACGAGCAGTACTTC. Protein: CAWSVQPVYEQYF.

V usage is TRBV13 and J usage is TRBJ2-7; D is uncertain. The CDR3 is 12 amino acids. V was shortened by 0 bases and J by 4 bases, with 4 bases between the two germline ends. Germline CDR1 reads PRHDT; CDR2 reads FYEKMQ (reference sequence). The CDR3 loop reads CASSLGEYEQYF. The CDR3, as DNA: TGTGCCAGCAGCTTAGGGGAGTACGAGCAGTACTTC.

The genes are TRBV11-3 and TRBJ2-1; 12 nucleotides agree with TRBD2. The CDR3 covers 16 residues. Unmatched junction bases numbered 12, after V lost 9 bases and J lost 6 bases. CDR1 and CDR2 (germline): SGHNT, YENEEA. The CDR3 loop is CASSSGGDSSANEQFF. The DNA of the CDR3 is TGTGCCAGTTCTAGCGGGGGGGATAGTTCCGCCAATGAGCAGTTCTTC. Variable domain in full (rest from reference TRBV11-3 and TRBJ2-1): EAGVVQSPRYKIIEKKQPVAFWCNPISGHNTLYWYLQNLGQGPELLIRYENEEAVDDSQLPKDRFSAERLKGVDSTLKIQPAELGDSAVYLCASSSGGDSSANEQFFGPGTRLTVL.

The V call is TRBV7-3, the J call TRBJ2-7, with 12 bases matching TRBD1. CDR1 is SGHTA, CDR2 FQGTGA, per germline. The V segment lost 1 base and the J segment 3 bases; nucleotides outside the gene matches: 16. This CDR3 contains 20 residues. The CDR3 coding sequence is TGTGCCAGCAGCTTAAGGGCCGGGACAGGGGGCAACAAACGCTACTACGAGCAGTACTTC. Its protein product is CASSLRAGTGGNKRYYEQYF. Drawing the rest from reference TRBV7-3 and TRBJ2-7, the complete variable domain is GAGVSQTPSNKVTEKGKYVELRCDPISGHTALYWYRQSLGQGPEFLIYFQGTGAADDSGLPNDRFFAVRPEGSVSTLKIQRTERGDSAVYLCASSLRAGTGGNKRYYEQYFGPGTRLTVT.

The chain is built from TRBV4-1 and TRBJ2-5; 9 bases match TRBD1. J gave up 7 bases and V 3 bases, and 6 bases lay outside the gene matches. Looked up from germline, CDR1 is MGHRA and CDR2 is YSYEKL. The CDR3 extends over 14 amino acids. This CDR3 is CASSQDRGYGTQYF. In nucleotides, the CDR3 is TGCGCCAGCAGCCAGGACAGGGGATATGGGACCCAGTACTTC.

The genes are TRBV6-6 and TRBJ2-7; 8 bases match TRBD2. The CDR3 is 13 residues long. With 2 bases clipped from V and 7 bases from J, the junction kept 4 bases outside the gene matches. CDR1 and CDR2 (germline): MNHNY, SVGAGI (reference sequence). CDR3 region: CASSYAGGGEQYF. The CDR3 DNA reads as TGTGCCAGCAGTTACGCGGGAGGAGGTGAGCAGTACTTC.

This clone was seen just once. The CDR3 spells CASRGTSGRGEQYF. In DNA, the CDR3 is TGTGCCAGCAGAGGGACTAGCGGGAGGGGGGAGCAGTACTTC. The V gene is TRBV6-1, the J gene TRBJ2-7; the match to TRBD2 covers 16 bases. CDR3 length equals 14 residues. Per the germline V gene, CDR1 is MNHNS and CDR2 is SASEGT. V shed 6 bases and J 7 bases; nucleotides not matched to a gene: 3.

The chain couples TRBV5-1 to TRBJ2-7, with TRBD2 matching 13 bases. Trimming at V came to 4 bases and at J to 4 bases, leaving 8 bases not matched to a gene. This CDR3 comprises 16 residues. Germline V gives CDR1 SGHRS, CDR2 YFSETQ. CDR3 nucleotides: TGCGCCAGCAGCACCCGACTAGCGGGAGGTTTGTACGAGCAGTACTTC. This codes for CASSTRLAGGLYEQYF.

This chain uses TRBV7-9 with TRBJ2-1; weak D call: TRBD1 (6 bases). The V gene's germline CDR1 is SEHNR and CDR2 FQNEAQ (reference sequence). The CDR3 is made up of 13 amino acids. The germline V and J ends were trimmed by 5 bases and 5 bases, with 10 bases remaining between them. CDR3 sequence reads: CASSPEGDNEQFF. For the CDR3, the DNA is TGTGCCAGCAGCCCCGAGGGGGACAATGAGCAGTTCTTC. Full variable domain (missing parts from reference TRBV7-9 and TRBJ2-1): DTGVSQNPRHKITKRGQNVTFRCDPISEHNRLYWYRQTLGQGPEFLTYFQNEAQLEKSRLLSDRFSAERPKGSFSTLEIQRTEQGDSAMYLCASSPEGDNEQFFGPGTRLTVL.

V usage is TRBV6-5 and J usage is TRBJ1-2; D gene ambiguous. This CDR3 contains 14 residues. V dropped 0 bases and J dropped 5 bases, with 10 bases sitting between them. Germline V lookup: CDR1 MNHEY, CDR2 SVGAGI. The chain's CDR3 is CASSYSRGGYGYTF. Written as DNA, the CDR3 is TGTGCCAGCAGTTACTCCCGTGGCGGGTATGGCTACACCTTC.

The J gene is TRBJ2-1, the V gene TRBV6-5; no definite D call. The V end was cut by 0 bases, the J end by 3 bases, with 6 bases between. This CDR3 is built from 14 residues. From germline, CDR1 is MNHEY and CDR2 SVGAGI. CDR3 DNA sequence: TGTGCCAGCAGTTACTCGACAAACTACAATGAGCAGTTCTTC. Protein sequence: CASSYSTNYNEQFF.

The DNA of the CDR3 is TGTGCCAGCAGCAAATTGAGAGGCGGGCAGTGGGCTTTCTTT. This encodes CASSKLRGGQWAFF. V and J are TRBV21-1 and TRBJ1-1. TRBV21-1 is a pseudogene locus. The CDR3 length is 14 residues.

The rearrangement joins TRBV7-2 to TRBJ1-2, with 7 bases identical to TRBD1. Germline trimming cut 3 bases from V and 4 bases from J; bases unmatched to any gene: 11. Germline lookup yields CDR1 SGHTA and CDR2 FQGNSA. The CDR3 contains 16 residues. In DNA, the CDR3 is TGTGCCAGCAGCTTCAATCGACAGGGCCCGGTCTATGGCTACACCTTC. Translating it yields CASSFNRQGPVYGYTF. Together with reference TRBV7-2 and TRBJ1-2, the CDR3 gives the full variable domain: GAGVSQSPSNKVTEKGKDVELRCDPISGHTALYWYRQSLGQGLEFLIYFQGNSAPDKSGLPSDRFSAERTGGSVSTLTIQRTQQEDSAVYLCASSFNRQGPVYGYTFGSGTRLTVV.

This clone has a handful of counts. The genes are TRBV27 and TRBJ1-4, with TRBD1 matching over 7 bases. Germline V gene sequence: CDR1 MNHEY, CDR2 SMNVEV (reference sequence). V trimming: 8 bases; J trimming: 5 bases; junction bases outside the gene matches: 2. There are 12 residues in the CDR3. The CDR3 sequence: CASSGQNEKLFF. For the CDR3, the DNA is TGTGCCAGCTCGGGACAGAATGAAAAACTGTTTTTT. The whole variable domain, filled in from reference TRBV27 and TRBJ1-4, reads EAQVTQNPRYLITVTGKKLTVTCSQNMNHEYMSWYRQDPGLGLRQIYYSMNVEVTDKGDVPEGYKVSRKEKRNFPLILESPSPNQTSLYFCASSGQNEKLFFGSGTQLSVL.

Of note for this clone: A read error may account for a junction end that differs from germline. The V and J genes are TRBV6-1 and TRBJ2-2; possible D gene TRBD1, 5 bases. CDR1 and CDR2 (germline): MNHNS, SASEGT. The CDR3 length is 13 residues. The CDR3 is CSPRQGWTGELFF. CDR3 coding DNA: TGCTCGCCGCGGCAGGGATGGACCGGGGAGCTGTTTTTT.

The CDR3 DNA is TGTGCCAGCAGCCCCGAGGGTTGGTCCTACAATGAGCAGTTCTTC. Its translation: CASSPEGWSYNEQFF. The rearrangement uses TRBV9 and TRBJ2-1; perhaps TRBD2 as D (5 bases). This CDR3 region has 15 residues. Looked up from germline, CDR1 is SGDLS and CDR2 is YYNGEE. Between the trimmed V and J ends, which lost 4 bases and 1 base, there was a span of 12 bases.

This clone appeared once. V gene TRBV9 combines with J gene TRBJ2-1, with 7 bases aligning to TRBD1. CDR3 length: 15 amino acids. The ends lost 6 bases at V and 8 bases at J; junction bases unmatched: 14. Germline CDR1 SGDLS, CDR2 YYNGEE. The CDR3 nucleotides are TGTGCCAGCAACCCACGCTACCACAGGGGCGATGAGCAGTTCTTC. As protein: CASNPRYHRGDEQFF.

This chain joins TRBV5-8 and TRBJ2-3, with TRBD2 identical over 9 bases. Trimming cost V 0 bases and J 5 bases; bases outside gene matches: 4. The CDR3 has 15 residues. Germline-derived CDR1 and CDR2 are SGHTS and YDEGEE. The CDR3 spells CASSLGGRAVDTQYF. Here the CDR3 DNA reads TGTGCCAGCAGCTTGGGCGGGAGGGCCGTAGATACGCAGTATTTT.

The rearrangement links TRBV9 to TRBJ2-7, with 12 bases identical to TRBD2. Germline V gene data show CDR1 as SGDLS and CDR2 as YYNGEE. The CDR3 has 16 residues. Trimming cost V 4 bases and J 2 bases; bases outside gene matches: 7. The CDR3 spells CASSSGTSGPTYEQYF. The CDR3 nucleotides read TGTGCCAGCAGCTCCGGGACTAGCGGGCCTACCTACGAGCAGTACTTC. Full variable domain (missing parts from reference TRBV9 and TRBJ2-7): DSGVTQTPKHLITATGQRVTLRCSPRSGDLSVYWYQQSLDQGLQFLIQYYNGEERAKGNILERFSAQQFPDLHSELNLSSLELGDSALYFCASSSGTSGPTYEQYFGPGTRLTVT.